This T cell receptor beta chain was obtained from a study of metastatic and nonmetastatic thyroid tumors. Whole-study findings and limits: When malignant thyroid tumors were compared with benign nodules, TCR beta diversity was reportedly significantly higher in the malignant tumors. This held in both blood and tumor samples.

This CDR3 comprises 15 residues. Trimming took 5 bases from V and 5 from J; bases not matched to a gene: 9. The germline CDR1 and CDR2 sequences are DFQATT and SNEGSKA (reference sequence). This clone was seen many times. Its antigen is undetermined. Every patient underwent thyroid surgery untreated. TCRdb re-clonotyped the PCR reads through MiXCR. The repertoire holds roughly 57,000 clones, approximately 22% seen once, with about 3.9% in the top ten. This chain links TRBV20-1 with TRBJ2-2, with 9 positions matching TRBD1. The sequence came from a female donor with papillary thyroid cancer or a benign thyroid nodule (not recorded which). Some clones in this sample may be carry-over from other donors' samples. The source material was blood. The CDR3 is CSADPGDRVTGELFF. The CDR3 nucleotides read TGCAGTGCTGACCCCGGGGACAGGGTGACCGGGGAGCTGTTTTTT.